These T cell receptor beta chains were read from a single sample in a study of vaccination and CD4 T cells after COVID-19. One entry per CDR3 protein, called by TCRdb with MiXCR from the PCR reads. The table records over 20,000 distinct CDR3 sequences, less than 65% of them present only once. These receptors have no known antigen. The source material was CD4+ T cells from blood, cultured in vitro. The receptor set was obtained from a human donor who had recovered from COVID-19. CDR3s include the opening cysteine and the closing phenylalanine or tryptophan. A D gene is named only where the DNA matches it firmly. Size is stated for part of the rows, as once, few or many counts, or as a class when the clone is expanded.

j_call: TRBJ2-3
clone_size: NA
v_call: TRBV28
d_call: TRBD2
cdr3_aa: CASSTPGTRRQYF
cdr3_nt: TGTGCCAGCAGCACCCCCGGGACTAGAAGGCAGTATTTT

j_call: TRBJ2-7
clone_size: NA
v_call: TRBV7-2
d_call: NA
cdr3_aa: CASSLFGGLDEQYF
cdr3_nt: TGTGCCAGCAGCTTATTCGGGGGCTTAGACGAGCAGTACTTC

j_call: TRBJ1-2
clone_size: few
v_call: TRBV12-3/TRBV12-4
d_call: TRBD1
cdr3_aa: CASRDRVYGYTF
cdr3_nt: TGTGCCAGCAGAGACAGGGTCTATGGCTACACCTTC

j_call: TRBJ2-6
clone_size: NA
v_call: TRBV6-2/TRBV6-3
d_call: NA
cdr3_aa: CASSYSIGVRSGANVLTF
cdr3_nt: TGTGCCAGCAGTTACTCGATAGGCGTCCGCTCTGGGGCCAACGTCCTGACTTTC

j_call: TRBJ1-1
clone_size: NA
v_call: TRBV5-6
d_call: NA
cdr3_aa: CASSPLGGQVNTEAFF
cdr3_nt: TGTGCCAGCAGCCCGTTAGGGGGGCAAGTGAACACTGAAGCTTTCTTT

j_call: TRBJ2-3
clone_size: NA
v_call: TRBV6-1
d_call: NA
cdr3_aa: CASSPLSGTQYF
cdr3_nt: TGTGCCAGCAGTCCCTTGTCGGGTACGCAGTATTTT

j_call: TRBJ2-2
clone_size: NA
v_call: TRBV6-2/TRBV6-3
d_call: NA
cdr3_aa: CASSEMGYWGMKPGELFF
cdr3_nt: TGTGCCAGCAGTGAGATGGGTTACTGGGGAATGAAGCCCGGGGAGCTGTTTTTT

j_call: TRBJ1-5
clone_size: NA
v_call: TRBV25-1
d_call: NA
cdr3_aa: CASSEKAGGPQHF
cdr3_nt: TGTGCCAGCAGTGAAAAAGCCGGGGGACCCCAGCATTTT

j_call: TRBJ2-5
clone_size: NA
v_call: TRBV6-2/TRBV6-3
d_call: NA
cdr3_aa: CASSYRRGRIGGQETQYF
cdr3_nt: TGTGCCAGCAGTTACCGACGGGGGAGGATTGGCGGCCAAGAGACCCAGTACTTC

j_call: TRBJ1-1
clone_size: NA
v_call: TRBV12-3/TRBV12-4
d_call: TRBD1
cdr3_aa: CASRQVPGQGMGTEAFF
cdr3_nt: TGTGCCAGCAGACAAGTCCCGGGACAGGGTATGGGTACTGAAGCTTTCTTT

j_call: TRBJ2-3
clone_size: NA
v_call: TRBV20-1
d_call: NA
cdr3_aa: CSATEWTDTQYF
cdr3_nt: TGCAGTGCAACGGAGTGGACAGATACGCAGTATTTT

j_call: TRBJ1-2
clone_size: NA
v_call: TRBV7-2
d_call: NA
cdr3_aa: CASSWEGSAYGYTF
cdr3_nt: TGTGCCAGCAGCTGGGAGGGGTCCGCTTATGGCTACACCTTC

j_call: TRBJ2-6
clone_size: NA
v_call: TRBV6-2/TRBV6-3
d_call: NA
cdr3_aa: CASSSGGPTSGANVLTF
cdr3_nt: TGTGCCAGCAGTTCCGGGGGACCGACCTCTGGGGCCAACGTCCTGACTTTC

j_call: TRBJ2-5
clone_size: NA
v_call: TRBV7-9
d_call: TRBD1
cdr3_aa: CASSSRGGTGVGETQYF
cdr3_nt: TGTGCCAGCAGCTCGCGAGGGGGGACAGGGGTCGGGGAGACCCAGTACTTC

j_call: TRBJ1-1
clone_size: once
v_call: TRBV7-3
d_call: NA
cdr3_aa: CASSLRGARGEKAFF
cdr3_nt: TGTGCCAGCAGCTTAAGGGGGGCAAGGGGAGAGAAAGCTTTCTTT

j_call: TRBJ1-3
clone_size: NA
v_call: TRBV20-1
d_call: NA
cdr3_aa: CSATGVGNTIYF
cdr3_nt: TGCAGTGCTACAGGGGTTGGAAACACCATATATTTT

j_call: TRBJ1-1
clone_size: NA
v_call: TRBV12-3/TRBV12-4
d_call: NA
cdr3_aa: CASSHPGTANTEAFF
cdr3_nt: TGTGCCAGCAGTCATCCCGGGACGGCAAACACTGAAGCTTTCTTT

j_call: TRBJ1-3
clone_size: NA
v_call: TRBV6-1
d_call: NA
cdr3_aa: CASGNQVAGNTIYF
cdr3_nt: TGTGCCAGCGGGAATCAGGTAGCTGGAAACACCATATATTTT

j_call: TRBJ1-1
clone_size: NA
v_call: TRBV6-1
d_call: NA
cdr3_aa: CASSAQAGANTEAFF
cdr3_nt: TGTGCCAGCAGCGCTCAAGCAGGGGCGAACACTGAAGCTTTCTTT

j_call: TRBJ2-4
clone_size: NA
v_call: TRBV20-1
d_call: NA
cdr3_aa: CSTGLAKNIQYF
cdr3_nt: TGCAGTACGGGACTAGCCAAAAACATTCAGTACTTC

j_call: TRBJ2-5
clone_size: few
v_call: TRBV7-2
d_call: NA
cdr3_aa: CASSFGFETQYF
cdr3_nt: TGTGCCAGCAGCTTTGGGTTCGAGACCCAGTACTTC

j_call: TRBJ2-7
clone_size: few
v_call: TRBV6-1
d_call: TRBD2
cdr3_aa: CASSSSGRALEQYF
cdr3_nt: TGTGCCAGCAGTAGTAGCGGGAGGGCCCTCGAGCAGTACTTC

j_call: TRBJ1-5
clone_size: few
v_call: TRBV6-1
d_call: NA
cdr3_aa: CASGRTKNSQPQHF
cdr3_nt: TGTGCCAGCGGGCGGACAAAGAATAGTCAGCCCCAGCATTTT

j_call: TRBJ2-3
clone_size: NA
v_call: TRBV19
d_call: TRBD2
cdr3_aa: CASTPRTSGLQDTQYF
cdr3_nt: TGTGCCAGTACCCCGAGGACTAGCGGGTTACAAGATACGCAGTATTTT

j_call: TRBJ1-5
clone_size: NA
v_call: TRBV19
d_call: TRBD1
cdr3_aa: CASTGTDLNQPQHF
cdr3_nt: TGTGCCAGTACTGGGACAGACCTCAATCAGCCCCAGCATTTT

j_call: TRBJ2-1
clone_size: NA
v_call: TRBV27
d_call: NA
cdr3_aa: CASSPGTILSYEQFF
cdr3_nt: TGTGCCAGCAGTCCCGGGACAATCTTGTCCTATGAGCAGTTCTTC

j_call: TRBJ2-1
clone_size: NA
v_call: TRBV7-2
d_call: NA
cdr3_aa: CASSLDGQVNEQFF
cdr3_nt: TGTGCCAGCAGCTTAGACGGCCAGGTTAATGAGCAGTTCTTC

j_call: TRBJ2-6
clone_size: few
v_call: TRBV7-2
d_call: NA
cdr3_aa: CASSLGGAGANVLTF
cdr3_nt: TGTGCCAGCAGCTTAGGGGGGGCTGGGGCCAACGTCCTGACTTTC

j_call: TRBJ2-3
clone_size: NA
v_call: TRBV15
d_call: TRBD2
cdr3_aa: CATRREGLGGDTQYF
cdr3_nt: TGTGCCACCAGGAGAGAGGGACTAGGAGGTGATACGCAGTATTTT

j_call: TRBJ1-1
clone_size: NA
v_call: TRBV10-1
d_call: NA
cdr3_aa: CASSESLGNTEAFF
cdr3_nt: TGCGCCAGCAGTGAGTCTTTGGGGAACACTGAAGCTTTCTTT

j_call: TRBJ2-7
clone_size: NA
v_call: TRBV6-2/TRBV6-3
d_call: TRBD1
cdr3_aa: CASSDNRGRGPEQYF
cdr3_nt: TGTGCCAGCAGCGACAATAGGGGGCGCGGACCAGAGCAGTACTTC

j_call: TRBJ2-2
clone_size: NA
v_call: TRBV20-1
d_call: TRBD2
cdr3_aa: CSVTSGRAYTGELFF
cdr3_nt: TGCAGTGTGACTAGCGGGAGGGCCTACACCGGGGAGCTGTTTTTT